Presented here are 5 T cell receptor beta chains from one specimen sequenced in a study of cytomegalovirus exposure and HLA in healthy donors. Vbeta (60) and Jbeta (13) primers were used in the PCR. Assay: immunoSEQ multiplex PCR; the TCRdb copy retains only in-frame clones and omits some. The table has fewer than 150,000 clones, approximately 79% seen once. Material for sequencing was PBMCs. The receptors originated from a female donor in good health and CMV-seronegative.

The V and J genes are TRBV15 and TRBJ2-5, with 7 bases identical to TRBD2. V lost 1 base and J lost 4; bases outside the gene matches: 9. CDR1 is LNHNV, CDR2 YYDKDF, per germline (reference sequence). The CDR3 has 16 amino acids. CDR3 in DNA: TGTGCCACCAGCAGAGTGGGGGGAGGGCAGGGAGAGACCCAGTACTTC. It is translated as CATSRVGGGQGETQYF.

This sequence joins TRBV29-1 and TRBJ2-5, with 9 bases lining up with TRBD2. The germline gives CDR1 SQVTM, CDR2 ANQGSEA. The V and J ends lost 2 bases and 5 bases, in that order; junction bases with no gene match: 15. The length of the CDR3 is 17 residues. The CDR3 DNA sequence: TGCAGCGTTGAAAGTAGCGGGAGATCTATGTCTGTCGAGACCCAGTACTTC. It codes for CSVESSGRSMSVETQYF.

A remark on this clone: The sample holds other DNA sequences that translate to the same CDR3. The V call is TRBV5-1, the J call TRBJ2-3; 9 bases match TRBD2. V lost 2 bases to trimming and J lost 6 bases; unmatched junction nucleotides: 7. CDR1 SGHRS and CDR2 YFSETQ come from the germline V gene. This CDR3 spans 15 amino acids. CDR3 protein: CASSLLTSGSDTQYF. The DNA of the CDR3 is TGCGCCAGCAGCTTATTAACTAGCGGGTCGGATACGCAGTATTTT.

This chain connects TRBV27 to TRBJ2-7; a weak D match, TRBD1 (5 bases). The CDR3 runs to 15 residues. V dropped 3 bases and J dropped 4 bases, with 16 bases sitting between them. CDR1 MNHEY and CDR2 SMNVEV come from the germline V gene (reference sequence). The CDR3 bases are TGTGCCAGCAGTTTTCACCAGGCAGGGATTTACGAGCAGTACTTC. The encoded protein is CASSFHQAGIYEQYF.

The sample holds a few counts of this clone. V gene TRBV2 combines with J gene TRBJ2-3; a possible D gene is TRBD2 (5 bases). Trimming shortened V by 3 bases and J by 2 bases, and 9 bases separated the two germline ends. CDR3 length: 14 amino acids. Per germline, CDR1 SNHLY and CDR2 FYNNEI. The CDR3 DNA reads TGTGCCAGCAGTGAGGACTTCTTCACAGATACGCAGTATTTT. It specifies CASSEDFFTDTQYF.